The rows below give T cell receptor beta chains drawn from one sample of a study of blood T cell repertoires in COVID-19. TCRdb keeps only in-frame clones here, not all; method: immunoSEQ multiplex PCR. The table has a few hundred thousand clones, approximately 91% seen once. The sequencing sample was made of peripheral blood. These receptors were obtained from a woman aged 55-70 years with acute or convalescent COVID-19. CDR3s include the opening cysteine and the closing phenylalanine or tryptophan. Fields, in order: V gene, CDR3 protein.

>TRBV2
CASRGTTGYQPQHF
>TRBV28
CASSPDRAAQPQHF
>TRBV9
CASSAEREASYEQYF
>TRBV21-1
CASSSGGPRSGANVLTF
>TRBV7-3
CASSSQGMGRNEQFF
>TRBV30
CAWSGPGGMGNQPQHF
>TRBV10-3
CAISPGEKLFF
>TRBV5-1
CASSPWGPADEQFF
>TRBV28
CASRKGLAGAAYNEQFF
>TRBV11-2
CASSRIYEQYF
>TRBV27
CASSLGVAGGDTQYF
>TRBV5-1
CASTLPSGQGARETQYF
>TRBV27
CASRSGQGQLNSPLHF
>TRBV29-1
CSDRQGAAGYTF
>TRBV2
CASRRDSNEKLFF
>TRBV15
CATSRDSLGRQLAGGLETQYF
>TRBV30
CAWSVRLRATNEKLFF
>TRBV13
CASSLGSGLTDEKLFF